Following are 32 T cell receptor beta chains from one sample sequenced in a study of beta chain bispecific antibodies for T cell cancers (dated by TCRdb to the early 2020s). Findings and caveats that apply to the study as a whole: Every sequenced sample was a mix of normal T cells and leukemia cell line cells, and most of the targeted TRBV signal originated from the leukemia cells instead of the normal T cells.

For about 3 days, T cells were expanded from blood mononuclear cells using either the anti-CD3 antibody OKT3 or CD3/CD28 Dynabeads. Library preparation employed 5' RACE. TCRdb trimmed public reads at Q25 via fastp, called clones via MiXCR and kept in-frame beta chains. Each CDR3 protein gets just one entry, which takes the most common genes and DNA from the rows behind it. The sample records just over 20,000 distinct CDR3 sequences, less than 3% of which are singletons. 25% to 35% of the sample belongs to the ten largest clones. No antigens are known for them. The source material was healthy donor T cells cultured with leukemia cells. All receptors come from a human donor in good health. Some clones in this sample may be carry-over from other donors' samples.

This clonotype has ten or more counts. The V call is TRBV7-8, the J call TRBJ2-7; either TRBD1 or TRBD2 may supply D (5 bases each). V was shortened by 5 bases and J by 2 bases, with 10 bases between the two germline ends. The CDR3 consists of 13 residues. Germline assignment: CDR1 SGHVS and CDR2 FQNEAQ. For the CDR3, the DNA is TGTGCCAGCAGCAAGGGACCGCCCTACGAGCAGTACTTC. Encoded protein: CASSKGPPYEQYF.

A few counts support this clonotype. The chain has TRBV7-3 and TRBJ2-1, with D possibly called TRBD1 or TRBD2 (5 bases each). Germline V lookup: CDR1 SGHTA, CDR2 FQGTGA. V gave up 5 bases and J gave up 8 bases, with 13 bases separating them. The CDR3 is made up of 13 amino acids. The CDR3 coding sequence is TGTGCCAGCAGCCCCTCCCTGGGGGATGAGCAGTTCTTC. Translation gives CASSPSLGDEQFF.

This clonotype was seen ten or more times. The chain combines TRBV7-9 with TRBJ2-1, with D possibly matching TRBD1 (6 bases). This CDR3 comprises 13 residues. The V gene lost 10 bases and the J gene lost 4 bases, with 14 bases spanning the gap. Germline values: CDR1 SEHNR, CDR2 FQNEAQ (reference sequence). CDR3 DNA: TGTGCCACTGGTCGAGGGACATACAATGAGCAGTTCTTC. This sequence encodes CATGRGTYNEQFF.

This clonotype was counted a few times. The V and J genes are TRBV7-8 and TRBJ2-7; the D gene is possibly TRBD1 (5 bases). CDR1 and CDR2 from the germline V gene are SGHVS and FQNEAQ. The CDR3 is 13 residues long. Trimming took off 3 bases at V and 3 bases at J, with 9 bases between the two ends. The CDR3, as DNA: TGTGCCAGCAGCTTGGACACCCACTACGAGCAGTACTTC. Protein: CASSLDTHYEQYF.

This clonotype was counted at least ten times. The chain couples TRBV20-1 to TRBJ1-4; D is ambiguous. V was pared by 1 base and J by 5 bases, with 5 bases between. Germline values: CDR1 DFQATT, CDR2 SNEGSKA (reference sequence). CDR3 size: 12 residues. The CDR3 nucleotides are TGCAGTGCTAGAGGTGTAAATGAAAAACTGTTTTTT. Translation gives CSARGVNEKLFF.

This clonotype occurred a few times. This chain connects TRBV19 to TRBJ1-1; D perhaps matches TRBD1 (5 bases). Germline CDR1 LNHDA, CDR2 SQIVND (reference sequence). Trimming pared 2 bases from V and 6 bases from J, leaving 13 bases between. This CDR3 region has 14 residues. The CDR3 here is CASSISGQFSEAFF. The DNA for the CDR3 is TGTGCCAGTAGTATAAGTGGACAATTTTCTGAAGCTTTCTTT.

Ten or more counts support this clonotype. This chain uses TRBV28 with TRBJ2-3; D possibly corresponds to TRBD2 (6 bases). The CDR3 extends over 15 amino acids. Germline values: CDR1 MDHEN, CDR2 SYDVKM. Trimming took 4 bases from V and 3 from J, leaving 14 bases between them. The CDR3 DNA sequence: TGTGCCAGCAGTTCCCGTGGCGGGGAAACAGATACGCAGTATTTT. It is translated as CASSSRGGETDTQYF.

This clonotype was seen more than once but under ten times. The rearrangement uses TRBV14 and TRBJ2-7; D remains ambiguous. Germline lookup yields CDR1 SGHDN and CDR2 FVKESK. The CDR3 consists of 14 residues. Trimming left V 3 bases short and J 6 bases short, with 15 bases between. This chain's CDR3 is CASSQGNRGREQYF. Here the CDR3 DNA reads TGTGCCAGCAGCCAGGGGAACCGCGGTCGCGAGCAGTACTTC.

This clonotype showed up many times. V gene TRBV5-1 combines with J gene TRBJ2-7; the D is unclear. V lost 0 bases, J lost 1 base, and 8 bases lay in between. Germline assignment: CDR1 SGHRS and CDR2 YFSETQ. The CDR3 extends over 14 amino acids. The CDR3 DNA follows: TGCGCCAGCAGCTTGGCGGCAGGATCCTACGAGCAGTACTTC. It yields the protein CASSLAAGSYEQYF.

At least ten counts were recorded for this clonotype. The J gene is TRBJ2-7, the V gene TRBV18, with D perhaps being TRBD1 or TRBD2 (7 bases each). V dropped 8 bases and J dropped 7 bases, with 24 bases sitting between them. This CDR3 spans 15 amino acids. Germline V CDR1 and CDR2: KGHSH, LQKENI. This CDR3 is CASHDWTGGREEQYF. CDR3 coding DNA: TGTGCCAGCCACGATTGGACAGGAGGGAGGGAAGAGCAGTACTTC.

This clonotype was seen ten or more times. This rearrangement joins TRBV19 to TRBJ1-5; D not resolved. V was shortened by 7 bases and J by 4 bases, with 14 bases between the two germline ends. The CDR3 is made up of 14 amino acids. Per the germline V gene, CDR1 is LNHDA and CDR2 is SQIVND (reference sequence). The CDR3 coding sequence is TGTGCCAGTAATCCTGGTCTAGGGAATCAGCCCCAGCATTTT. Residues: CASNPGLGNQPQHF.

In this sample, this clonotype turned up many times. The chain has TRBV18 and TRBJ1-6; unclear D gene. The CDR3 extends over 15 amino acids. V was trimmed by 4 bases and J by 6 bases, leaving 13 bases between them. CDR1 and CDR2 (germline): KGHSH, LQKENI. The DNA for the CDR3 is TGTGCCAGCTCACTCTACGAAGGGAGTAATTCACCCCTCCACTTT. It is translated as CASSLYEGSNSPLHF.

This clonotype was counted at least ten times. V and J are TRBV19 and TRBJ2-7, with 7 bases lining up with TRBD1. J lost 5 bases, V lost 5 bases, and 12 bases had no gene match. CDR3 length: 15 amino acids. Germline CDR1 LNHDA, CDR2 SQIVND (reference sequence). This CDR3 reads CASSPSTGKGHEQYF. The CDR3 DNA sequence: TGTGCCAGTAGTCCATCGACAGGGAAGGGGCACGAGCAGTACTTC.

This clonotype was recorded many times. This chain links TRBV5-1 with TRBJ1-1; the D gene is possibly TRBD1 (6 bases). Germline V gene lookup returns CDR1 SGHRS and CDR2 YFSETQ. CDR3 length: 14 amino acids. Trimming cost V 3 bases and J 1 base, with 10 bases left between them. CDR3 DNA: TGCGCCAGCAGCTACAGGGATGGGAACACTGAAGCTTTCTTT. Residues: CASSYRDGNTEAFF. Using reference TRBV5-1 and TRBJ1-1 for the parts outside the CDR3, the full variable domain is KAGVTQTPRYLIKTRGQQVTLSCSPISGHRSVSWYQQTPGQGLQFLFEYFSETQRNKGNFPGRFSGRQFSNSRSEMNVSTLELGDSALYLCASSYRDGNTEAFFGQGTRLTVV.

This clonotype has a count of ten or more. V is TRBV7-2 and J is TRBJ2-7, with D tentatively TRBD1 (6 bases). With 5 bases removed from V and 2 bases from J, the gap between germline ends came to 19 bases. There are 16 residues in the CDR3. The V gene's germline CDR1 is SGHTA and CDR2 FQGNSA. The CDR3 is CASSNGRGQSAYEQYF. The DNA of the CDR3 is TGTGCCAGCAGCAATGGACGGGGACAATCGGCCTACGAGCAGTACTTC.

V usage is TRBV6-2 or TRBV6-3 and J usage is TRBJ2-7, with a weak D call TRBD1 (5 bases). The CDR3 covers 13 residues. Trimming stripped 7 bases from V and 0 bases from J, with 10 bases between. CDR1 is MNHEY and CDR2 is SVGEGT in the germline V gene. Here the CDR3 reads CASIQDNSYEQYF. CDR3 DNA: TGTGCCAGCATACAGGACAACTCCTACGAGCAGTACTTC.

This chain joins TRBV6-6 and TRBJ2-4; D not certain. Trimming stripped 8 bases from V and 0 bases from J, with 14 bases between. The CDR3 covers 15 residues. Germline values: CDR1 MNHNY, CDR2 SVGAGI (reference sequence). The CDR3 sequence is CASSRDILAKNIQYF. CDR3 in DNA: TGTGCCAGCTCCCGTGATATATTAGCCAAAAACATTCAGTACTTC.

In its sample, this clonotype was seen many times. The chain combines TRBV20-1 with TRBJ2-5; possible D gene TRBD2, 6 bases. Germline CDR1 DFQATT, CDR2 SNEGSKA (reference sequence). This CDR3 region has 14 residues. The ends were cut back, 7 bases at V and 3 bases at J, with 18 bases in the middle. CDR3 nucleotides: TGCAGTGTCACCCCCCGGGGGATCAAAGAGACCCAGTACTTC. Protein product: CSVTPRGIKETQYF.

This clonotype has at least ten counts. The rearrangement links TRBV10-3 to TRBJ2-7; 10 bases line up with TRBD1. The CDR3 runs to 15 residues. CDR1 and CDR2 from the germline V gene are ENHRY and SYGVKD. The V gene end was trimmed by 6 bases and the J gene end by 3 bases; junction bases not matched to a gene: 8. CDR3 sequence (DNA): TGTGCCATCAGCTTAACCGGGACAGGGGACTACGAGCAGTACTTC. This sequence encodes CAISLTGTGDYEQYF.

This clonotype has just a few counts. The chain recombines TRBV7-9 with TRBJ2-5; 7 positions agree with TRBD2. Trimming removed 0 bases from V and 5 bases from J; junction bases left unmatched: 3. The germline CDR1 and CDR2 sequences are SEHNR and FQNEAQ (reference sequence). The CDR3 is 14 amino acids. The DNA of the CDR3 is TGTGCCAGCAGCTTAGCGGGGGGGGATGAGACCCAGTACTTC. Amino acids: CASSLAGGDETQYF. Full variable domain (remainder filled in from reference TRBV7-9 and TRBJ2-5): DTGVSQNPRHKITKRGQNVTFRCDPISEHNRLYWYRQTLGQGPEFLTYFQNEAQLEKSRLLSDRFSAERPKGSFSTLEIQRTEQGDSAMYLCASSLAGGDETQYFGPGTRLLVL.

This clonotype was seen ten or more times. This rearrangement joins TRBV6-5 to TRBJ2-1; D is unresolved. The CDR3 extends over 15 amino acids. The V gene's germline CDR1 is MNHEY and CDR2 SVGAGI. V gave up 6 bases and J gave up 0 bases, with 12 bases separating them. CDR3 DNA sequence: TGTGCCAGCAGAATTTTCGGTAGCTCCTACAATGAGCAGTTCTTC. Translated, it gives CASRIFGSSYNEQFF.

This clonotype came up many times. In nucleotides, the CDR3 is TGCGCCAGCAGCTTCCTGACTAGCGGGGGGGGCACAGATACGCAGTATTTT. The encoded protein is CASSFLTSGGGTDTQYF. The chain carries TRBV5-1 and TRBJ2-3; 14 nucleotides agree with TRBD2. V lost 2 bases and J lost 1; bases outside the gene matches: 3. CDR3 length: 17 amino acids. Germline V lookup: CDR1 SGHRS, CDR2 YFSETQ.

This clonotype was detected a few times. This chain joins TRBV19 and TRBJ2-1; maybe TRBD2 (5 bases). Between the trimmed V and J ends, which lost 1 base and 6 bases, there was a span of 7 bases. This CDR3 comprises 13 residues. Germline CDR1 is LNHDA and CDR2 is SQIVND (reference sequence). The CDR3 loop is CASSIGGPNEQFF. The CDR3 DNA reads TGTGCCAGTAGTATAGGAGGGCCCAATGAGCAGTTCTTC.

This clonotype showed up many times. The chain employs TRBV7-3 and TRBJ2-4; no definite D call. The V gene's germline CDR1 is SGHTA and CDR2 FQGTGA. V was trimmed by 3 bases and J by 7 bases, leaving 10 bases between them. This CDR3 has 13 amino acids. CDR3 residues: CASSLNVRNIQYF. The CDR3 DNA follows: TGTGCCAGCAGCTTGAACGTGAGGAACATTCAGTACTTC.

This clonotype appeared a few times. The genes are TRBV18 and TRBJ2-5, with 7 bases matching TRBD1. CDR3 length: 16 residues. Germline V lookup: CDR1 KGHSH, CDR2 LQKENI. Unmatched junction bases numbered 5, after V lost 1 base and J lost 0 bases. CDR3 region: CASSPQKGGDQETQYF. The CDR3 DNA reads as TGTGCCAGCTCACCACAAAAAGGGGGCGACCAAGAGACCCAGTACTTC.

This clonotype was counted only a few times. This chain connects TRBV30 to TRBJ1-1; a possible D gene is TRBD1 (6 bases). The germline V gene encodes CDR1 GTSNPN and CDR2 SVGIG (reference sequence). V gave up 0 bases and J gave up 6 bases, with 14 bases separating them. The CDR3 extends over 14 amino acids. CDR3 sequence: CAWSVFISGAEAFF. The CDR3 DNA reads TGTGCCTGGAGTGTATTTATTTCAGGGGCTGAAGCTTTCTTT.

The chain joins TRBV5-4 to TRBJ2-5; 12 bases map to TRBD2. CDR1 SGHNT and CDR2 YYREEE come from the germline V gene (reference sequence). V lost 4 bases, J lost 3 bases, and 7 bases stayed unmatched. The CDR3 has 16 amino acids. The CDR3 is CASSIASGGAKETQYF. The CDR3 nucleotides read TGTGCCAGCAGCATTGCTAGCGGGGGGGCGAAAGAGACCCAGTACTTC. Variable domain in full (rest from reference TRBV5-4 and TRBJ2-5): ETGVTQSPTHLIKTRGQQVTLRCSSQSGHNTVSWYQQALGQGPQFIFQYYREEENGRGNFPPRFSGLQFPNYSSELNVNALELDDSALYLCASSIASGGAKETQYFGPGTRLLVL.

This clonotype has at least ten counts. The rearrangement joins TRBV12-3 or TRBV12-4 to TRBJ1-5, with D unclear. V was cut by 4 bases and J by 6 bases, with 10 bases left in between. The CDR3 sequence is 13 residues long. The CDR3 sequence is CASSYNPSQPQHF. The DNA for the CDR3 is TGTGCCAGCAGTTACAACCCCAGTCAGCCCCAGCATTTT.

This clonotype has at least ten counts. The CDR3 bases are TGCAGTGCTAGACTGGACAGCCTCGAGCAGTTCTTC. Translating it yields CSARLDSLEQFF. The chain joins TRBV20-1 to TRBJ2-1; a weak D match, TRBD1 (6 bases). The germline V gene has CDR1 DFQATT and CDR2 SNEGSKA (reference sequence). This CDR3 is 12 amino acids long. The germline V and J ends were trimmed by 2 bases and 10 bases, with 12 bases remaining between them.

This clonotype has at least ten counts. This chain uses TRBV20-1 with TRBJ2-1; the D is unclear. V lost 3 bases to trimming and J lost 9 bases, with 9 bases between them. The CDR3 runs 11 residues. Germline V CDR1 and CDR2: DFQATT, SNEGSKA (reference sequence). CDR3 loop: CSASRAAEQFF. DNA of the CDR3: TGCAGTGCTAGTAGGGCTGCTGAGCAGTTCTTC.

This clonotype was seen repeatedly, ten times or more. The V gene is TRBV27, the J gene TRBJ1-2; D unresolved. The V end lost 0 bases, the J end lost 5 bases, and 10 bases lay between the germline ends. The germline V gene has CDR1 MNHEY and CDR2 SMNVEV (reference sequence). The CDR3 totals 14 residues. The CDR3 DNA follows: TGTGCCAGCAGTTTATCCCCTTCTACATATGGCTACACCTTC. Translating gives CASSLSPSTYGYTF.

Judged by abundance, this clonotype is medium-sized (0.01 to 0.1%). This chain connects TRBV10-3 to TRBJ1-2; no clear D. V was cut by 4 bases and J by 0 bases, with 18 bases left in between. This CDR3 has 17 amino acids. The germline CDR1 and CDR2 sequences are ENHRY and SYGVKD. The CDR3 here is CAISGPPGAQTNYGYTF. The CDR3 DNA is TGTGCCATCAGTGGGCCCCCGGGAGCCCAAACTAACTATGGCTACACCTTC.